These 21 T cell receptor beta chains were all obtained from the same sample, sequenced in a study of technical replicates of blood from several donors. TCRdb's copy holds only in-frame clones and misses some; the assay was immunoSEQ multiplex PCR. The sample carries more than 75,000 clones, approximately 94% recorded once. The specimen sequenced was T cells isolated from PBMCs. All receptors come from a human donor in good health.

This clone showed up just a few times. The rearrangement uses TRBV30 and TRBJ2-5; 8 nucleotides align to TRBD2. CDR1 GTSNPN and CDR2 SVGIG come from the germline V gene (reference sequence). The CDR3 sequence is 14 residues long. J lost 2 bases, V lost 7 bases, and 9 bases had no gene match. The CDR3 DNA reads TGTGCCTCCACAACTAGCGGATCACAAGAGACCCAGTACTTC. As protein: CASTTSGSQETQYF.

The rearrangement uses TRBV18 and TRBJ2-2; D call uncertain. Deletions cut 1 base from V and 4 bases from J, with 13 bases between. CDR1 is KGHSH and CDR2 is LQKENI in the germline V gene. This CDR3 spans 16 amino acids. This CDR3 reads CASSPRRDIFTGELFF. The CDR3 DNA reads TGTGCCAGCTCACCACGTAGAGACATTTTCACCGGGGAGCTGTTTTTT.

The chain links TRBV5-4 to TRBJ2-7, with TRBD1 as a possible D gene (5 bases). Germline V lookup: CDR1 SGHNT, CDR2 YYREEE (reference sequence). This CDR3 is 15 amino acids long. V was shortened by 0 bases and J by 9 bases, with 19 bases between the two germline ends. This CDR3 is CASSLAPRAPTGQYF. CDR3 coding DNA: TGTGCCAGCAGCTTGGCACCGCGAGCACCTACAGGGCAGTACTTC.

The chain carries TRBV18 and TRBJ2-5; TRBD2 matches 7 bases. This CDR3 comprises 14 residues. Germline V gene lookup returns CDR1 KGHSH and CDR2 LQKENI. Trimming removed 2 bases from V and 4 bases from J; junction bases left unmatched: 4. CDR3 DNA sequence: TGTGCCAGCTCACCAAAGACTAGCAGAGAGACCCAGTACTTC. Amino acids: CASSPKTSRETQYF.

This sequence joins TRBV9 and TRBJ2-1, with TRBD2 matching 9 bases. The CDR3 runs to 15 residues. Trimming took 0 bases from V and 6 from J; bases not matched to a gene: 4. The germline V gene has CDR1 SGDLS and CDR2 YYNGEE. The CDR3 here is CASSVGGGRANEQFF. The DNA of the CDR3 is TGTGCCAGCAGCGTAGGGGGCGGGAGGGCCAATGAGCAGTTCTTC.

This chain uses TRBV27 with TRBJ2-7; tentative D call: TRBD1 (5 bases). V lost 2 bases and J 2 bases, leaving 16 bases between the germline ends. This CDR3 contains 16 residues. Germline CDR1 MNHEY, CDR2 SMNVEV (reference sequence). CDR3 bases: TGTGCCAGCAGTTTAAGTTCAGGACAATTGGCCTACGAGCAGTACTTC. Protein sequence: CASSLSSGQLAYEQYF.

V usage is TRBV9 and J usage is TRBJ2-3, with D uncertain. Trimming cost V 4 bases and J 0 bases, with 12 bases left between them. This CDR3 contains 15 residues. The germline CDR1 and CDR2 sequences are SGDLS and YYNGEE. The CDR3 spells CASSPAAGSTDTQYF. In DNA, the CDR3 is TGTGCCAGCAGCCCCGCCGCCGGGAGCACAGATACGCAGTATTTT.

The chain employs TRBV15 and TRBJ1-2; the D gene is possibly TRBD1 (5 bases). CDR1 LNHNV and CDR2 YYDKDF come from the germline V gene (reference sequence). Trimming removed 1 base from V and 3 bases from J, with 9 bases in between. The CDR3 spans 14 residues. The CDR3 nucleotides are TGTGCCACCAGCAGAGCAGGAGGGGACTATGGCTACACCTTC. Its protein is CATSRAGGDYGYTF.

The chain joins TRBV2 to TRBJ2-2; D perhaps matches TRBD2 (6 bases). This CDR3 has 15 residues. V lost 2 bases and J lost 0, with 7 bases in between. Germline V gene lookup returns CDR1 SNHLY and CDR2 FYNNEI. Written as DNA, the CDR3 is TGTGCCAGCAGTGAATGGGGGGCGAACACCGGGGAGCTGTTTTTT. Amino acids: CASSEWGANTGELFF.

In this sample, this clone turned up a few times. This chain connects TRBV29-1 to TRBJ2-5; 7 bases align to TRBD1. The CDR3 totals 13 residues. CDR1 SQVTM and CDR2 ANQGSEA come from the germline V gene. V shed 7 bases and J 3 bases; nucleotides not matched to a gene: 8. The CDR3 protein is CSAHSTGKETQYF. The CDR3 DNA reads TGCAGCGCCCACTCGACAGGGAAAGAGACCCAGTACTTC.

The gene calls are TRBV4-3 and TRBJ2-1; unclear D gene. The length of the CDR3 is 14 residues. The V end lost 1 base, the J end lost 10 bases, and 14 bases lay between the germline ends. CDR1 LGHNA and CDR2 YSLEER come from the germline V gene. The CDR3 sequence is CASSQVNTAREQFF. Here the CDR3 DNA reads TGCGCCAGCAGCCAAGTTAATACAGCAAGAGAGCAGTTCTTC.

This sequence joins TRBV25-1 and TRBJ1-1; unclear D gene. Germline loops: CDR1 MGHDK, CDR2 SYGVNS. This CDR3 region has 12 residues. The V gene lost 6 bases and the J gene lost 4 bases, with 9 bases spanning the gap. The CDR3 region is CASSGVGTEAFF. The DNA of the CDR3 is TGTGCCAGCAGCGGGGTGGGCACTGAAGCTTTCTTT. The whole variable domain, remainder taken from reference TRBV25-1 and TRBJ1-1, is EADIYQTPRYLVIGTGKKITLECSQTMGHDKMYWYQQDPGMELHLIHYSYGVNSTEKGDLSSESTVSRIRTEHFPLTLESARPSHTSQYLCASSGVGTEAFFGQGTRLTVV.

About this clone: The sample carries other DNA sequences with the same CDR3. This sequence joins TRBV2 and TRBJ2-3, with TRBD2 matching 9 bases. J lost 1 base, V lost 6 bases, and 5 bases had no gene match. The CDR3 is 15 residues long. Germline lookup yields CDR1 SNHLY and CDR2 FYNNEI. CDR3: CASRLLAGGTDTQYF. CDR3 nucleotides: TGTGCCAGCAGGCTCTTAGCGGGGGGCACAGATACGCAGTATTTT.

Written as DNA, the CDR3 is TGTGCCAGCAGTAATGACGGGGTCCAAGAGACCCAGTACTTC. It specifies CASSNDGVQETQYF. V and J are TRBV7-9 and TRBJ2-5, with TRBD2 as a possible D gene (5 bases). This CDR3 spans 14 amino acids. The V end lost 6 bases, the J end lost 1 base, and 12 bases lay between the germline ends. The germline CDR1 and CDR2 sequences are SEHNR and FQNEAQ (reference sequence). Full variable domain (remainder filled in from reference TRBV7-9 and TRBJ2-5): DTGVSQNPRHKITKRGQNVTFRCDPISEHNRLYWYRQTLGQGPEFLTYFQNEAQLEKSRLLSDRFSAERPKGSFSTLEIQRTEQGDSAMYLCASSNDGVQETQYFGPGTRLLVL.

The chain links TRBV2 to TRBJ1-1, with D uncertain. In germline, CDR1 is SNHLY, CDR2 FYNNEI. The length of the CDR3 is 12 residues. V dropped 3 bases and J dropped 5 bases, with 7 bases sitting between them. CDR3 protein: CASSERQTEAFF. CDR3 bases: TGTGCCAGCAGTGAGAGACAAACTGAAGCTTTCTTT.

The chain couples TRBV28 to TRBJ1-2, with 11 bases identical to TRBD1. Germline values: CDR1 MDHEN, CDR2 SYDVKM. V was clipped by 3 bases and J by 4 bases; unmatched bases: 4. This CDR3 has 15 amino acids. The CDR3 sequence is CASSLGTGGGYGYTF. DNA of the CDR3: TGTGCCAGCAGTTTGGGGACAGGGGGGGGCTATGGCTACACCTTC.

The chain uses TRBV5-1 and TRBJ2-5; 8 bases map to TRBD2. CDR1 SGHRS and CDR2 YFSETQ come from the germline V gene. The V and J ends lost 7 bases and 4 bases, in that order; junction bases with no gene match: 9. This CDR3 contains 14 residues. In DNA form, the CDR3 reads TGCGCCAGCGCCGAGGGCGGGAGGAGAGAGACCCAGTACTTC. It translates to CASAEGGRRETQYF.

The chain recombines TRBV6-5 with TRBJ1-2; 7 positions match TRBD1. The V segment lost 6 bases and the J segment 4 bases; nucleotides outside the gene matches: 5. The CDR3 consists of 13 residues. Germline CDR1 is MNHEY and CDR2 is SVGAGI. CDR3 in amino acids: CASRRTGGYGYTF. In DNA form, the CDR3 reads TGTGCCAGCAGGAGGACAGGTGGCTATGGCTACACCTTC.

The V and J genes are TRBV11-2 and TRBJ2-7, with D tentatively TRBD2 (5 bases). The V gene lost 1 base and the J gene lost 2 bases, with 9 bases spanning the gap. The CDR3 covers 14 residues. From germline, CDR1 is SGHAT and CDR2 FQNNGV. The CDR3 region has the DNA TGTGCCAGCAGCTTAGGAGGGAGAACCTACGAGCAGTACTTC. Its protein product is CASSLGGRTYEQYF.

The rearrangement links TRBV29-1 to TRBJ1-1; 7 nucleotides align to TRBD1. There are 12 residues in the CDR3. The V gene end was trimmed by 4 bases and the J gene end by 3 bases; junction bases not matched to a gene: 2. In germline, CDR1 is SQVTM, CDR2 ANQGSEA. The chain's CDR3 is CSVAGGYTEAFF. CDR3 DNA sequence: TGCAGCGTTGCAGGGGGGTACACTGAAGCTTTCTTT.

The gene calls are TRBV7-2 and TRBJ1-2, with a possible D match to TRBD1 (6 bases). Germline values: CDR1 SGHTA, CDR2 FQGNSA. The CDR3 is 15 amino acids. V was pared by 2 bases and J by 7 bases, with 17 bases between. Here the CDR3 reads CASSLFGQGNGGYTF. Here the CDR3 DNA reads TGTGCCAGCAGCTTATTCGGGCAGGGGAACGGTGGCTACACCTTC.